Following are 25 T cell receptor beta chains from one sample sequenced in a study of blood T cell repertoires in COVID-19. Sequenced by immunoSEQ multiplex PCR; TCRdb stores in-frame clones only, minus some. This table holds approximately 150,000 clones, roughly 91% found once. Sequenced: peripheral blood. The receptors come from a man between 18 and 29 years old with COVID-19, enrolled during active disease.

This chain uses TRBV2 with TRBJ2-5; 10 positions match TRBD2. CDR3 length: 13 residues. The germline V gene encodes CDR1 SNHLY and CDR2 FYNNEI. J lost 3 bases, V lost 10 bases, and 5 bases had no gene match. The CDR3 spells CATTGLAEETQYF. The CDR3 DNA follows: TGTGCCACAACCGGACTAGCGGAAGAGACCCAGTACTTC. Supplemented by reference TRBV2 and TRBJ2-5, the full variable domain reads EPEVTQTPSHQVTQMGQEVILRCVPISNHLYFYWYRQILGQKVEFLVSFYNNEISEKSEIFDDQFSVERPDGSNFTLKIRSTKLEDSAMYFCATTGLAEETQYFGPGTRLLVL.

The rearrangement joins TRBV30 to TRBJ2-3; perhaps TRBD1 as D (5 bases). Trimming took off 2 bases at V and 2 bases at J, with 14 bases between the two ends. CDR1 GTSNPN and CDR2 SVGIG come from the germline V gene (reference sequence). CDR3 length: 15 amino acids. CDR3 coding DNA: TGTGCCTGGAGTAGTACAGGTAGCCCCACAGATACGCAGTATTTT. It specifies CAWSSTGSPTDTQYF. The full variable domain, with the rest looked up from reference TRBV30 and TRBJ2-3, is SQTIHQWPATLVQPVGSPLSLECTVEGTSNPNLYWYRQAAGRGLQLLFYSVGIGQISSEVPQNLSASRPQDRQFILSSKKLLLSDSGFYLCAWSSTGSPTDTQYFGPGTRLTVL.

The chain links TRBV28 to TRBJ1-5; no firm D call. Germline values: CDR1 MDHEN, CDR2 SYDVKM. The CDR3 sequence is 14 residues long. V shed 8 bases and J shed 4 bases, with 15 bases lying between them. The CDR3 region is CASHSVGGNQPQHF. In nucleotides, the CDR3 is TGTGCCAGCCATTCGGTAGGAGGAAATCAGCCCCAGCATTTT. Drawing the rest from reference TRBV28 and TRBJ1-5, the complete variable domain is DVKVTQSSRYLVKRTGEKVFLECVQDMDHENMFWYRQDPGLGLRLIYFSYDVKMKEKGDIPEGYSVSREKKERFSLILESASTNQTSMYLCASHSVGGNQPQHFGDGTRLSIL.

Worth noting for this clone: Its ends do not fully match the called genes, so a read error is possible. V and J are TRBV5-6 and TRBJ2-2; TRBD1 matches 9 bases. CDR3 length equals 15 residues. Germline CDR1 is SGHDT and CDR2 is YYEEEE. The CDR3 sequence is CASSTGTGNPGELFF. The CDR3 DNA reads as TGTGCCAGCAGCACCGGGACAGGGAACCCCGGGGAGCTGTTTTTT.

This chain joins TRBV21-1 and TRBJ2-1; the tabulated D call, TRBD2, remains unverified against the DNA. TRBV21-1 is a pseudogene. CDR3 length: 20 residues. CDR3 in DNA: TGTGCCAGCAGCAAAGCGCGGACTAGCGGGATGTCGAGCTCCTACAATGAGCAGTTCTTC. Translation gives CASSKARTSGMSSSYNEQFF.

The gene calls are TRBV29-1 and TRBJ1-2; 9 bases agree with TRBD1. Trimming removed 6 bases from V and 2 bases from J; junction bases left unmatched: 7. CDR3 length: 14 amino acids. Germline V CDR1 and CDR2: SQVTM, ANQGSEA. The CDR3 DNA is TGCAGCGTCGGGGACAGGGATGAGAACTATGGCTACACCTTC. It codes for CSVGDRDENYGYTF.

This chain links TRBV5-6 with TRBJ2-1; 7 bases align to TRBD2. The V and J ends lost 4 bases and 4 bases, in that order; junction bases with no gene match: 8. CDR1 and CDR2 (germline): SGHDT, YYEEEE. CDR3 length equals 15 residues. CDR3: CASSRAGEGYNEQFF. CDR3 in DNA: TGTGCCAGCAGCCGCGCGGGAGAGGGGTACAATGAGCAGTTCTTC.

This chain connects TRBV9 to TRBJ2-3, with 9 bases fitting TRBD2. The CDR3 consists of 18 residues. The V and J ends lost 1 base and 2 bases, in that order; junction bases with no gene match: 11. CDR1 is SGDLS and CDR2 is YYNGEE in the germline V gene. DNA of the CDR3: TGTGCCAGCAGCGTAAATGCGGGAGGGAGGACTACCACAGATACGCAGTATTTT. Residues: CASSVNAGGRTTTDTQYF.

This clone appeared once. The gene calls are TRBV21-1 and TRBJ2-1; TRBD2, the table's D call, lacks a check against the DNA. TRBV21-1 is a pseudogene locus. This CDR3 region has 16 residues. The CDR3 DNA reads as TGTGCCAGCAGCAAAGACGCGGGAGGGCCCAAAGCGAAGCAGTTCTTC. Protein: CASSKDAGGPKAKQFF.

This clone was seen only once. J is TRBJ2-7 and V is TRBV4-1, with D maybe TRBD2 (6 bases). The CDR3 is 16 residues long. Trimming removed 0 bases at V and 0 bases at J, with 12 bases between. Germline lookup yields CDR1 MGHRA and CDR2 YSYEKL. CDR3 bases: TGCGCCAGCAGCCAAGAATGGCCAGCGGGCTCCTACGAGCAGTACTTC. It codes for CASSQEWPAGSYEQYF.

This clone was seen only a few times. A read error may produce the germline difference seen at one junction end. The chain employs TRBV30 and TRBJ1-4; D possibly corresponds to TRBD1 (5 bases). The CDR3 is made up of 13 amino acids. Germline values: CDR1 GTSNPN, CDR2 SVGIG (reference sequence). The CDR3 reads CAWNGHFEEKLLF. As DNA, the CDR3 is TGTGCCTGGAACGGACACTTTGAGGAAAAACTGCTTTTT.

This clone has just a few counts. This chain links TRBV18 with TRBJ1-5; 12 nucleotides align to TRBD1. The germline gives CDR1 KGHSH, CDR2 LQKENI. The CDR3 length is 15 residues. The V and J ends lost 6 bases and 7 bases, in that order; junction bases with no gene match: 7. The CDR3 coding sequence is TGTGCCAGCTCGCCGGGACAGGGGGCAGGGCAGCCCCAGCATTTT. Translated, it gives CASSPGQGAGQPQHF.

V and J are TRBV9 and TRBJ1-1; D remains ambiguous. V shed 0 bases and J shed 11 bases, with 14 bases lying between them. This CDR3 comprises 13 residues. Germline CDR1 and CDR2: SGDLS and YYNGEE. The CDR3: CASSVGSGREAFF. The CDR3 DNA reads TGTGCCAGCAGCGTAGGGTCAGGTCGGGAGGCTTTCTTT.

A single count supports this clone. The rearrangement joins TRBV28 to TRBJ2-7; D gene ambiguous. V lost 7 bases and J lost 5, with 15 bases in between. Germline CDR1 is MDHEN and CDR2 is SYDVKM. CDR3 length equals 13 residues. CDR3 loop: CASTPFERDEQYF. For the CDR3, the DNA is TGTGCCAGCACCCCATTCGAAAGAGACGAGCAGTACTTC.

The chain joins TRBV28 to TRBJ2-2; 8 nucleotides match TRBD1. J was trimmed by 5 bases and V by 5 bases; bases with no gene match: 7. The CDR3 covers 15 residues. Germline CDR1 reads MDHEN; CDR2 reads SYDVKM. CDR3 amino acids: CASSLDRVLTGELFF. The CDR3 nucleotides are TGTGCCAGCAGTCTGGACAGGGTACTTACCGGGGAGCTGTTTTTT.

CDR3 loop: CASSVPGLAGNEQFF. The CDR3 coding sequence is TGTGCCAGCAGTGTTCCGGGACTAGCGGGCAATGAGCAGTTCTTC. The chain uses TRBV28 and TRBJ2-1; 12 bases map to TRBD2. The CDR3 contains 15 residues. Trimming took 5 bases from V and 6 from J; bases not matched to a gene: 5. From germline, CDR1 is MDHEN and CDR2 SYDVKM. The whole variable domain, remainder taken from reference TRBV28 and TRBJ2-1, is DVKVTQSSRYLVKRTGEKVFLECVQDMDHENMFWYRQDPGLGLRLIYFSYDVKMKEKGDIPEGYSVSREKKERFSLILESASTNQTSMYLCASSVPGLAGNEQFFGPGTRLTVL.

The chain carries TRBV10-3 and TRBJ1-1; 11 bases align to TRBD1. Looked up from germline, CDR1 is ENHRY and CDR2 is SYGVKD. The CDR3 has 13 residues. Trimming took 10 bases from V and 4 from J; bases not matched to a gene: 5. This chain's CDR3 is CATGQGASTEAFF. The CDR3 DNA is TGTGCCACCGGACAGGGGGCTAGCACTGAAGCTTTCTTT.

This chain uses TRBV12-3 or TRBV12-4 with TRBJ1-1, with D maybe TRBD1 (5 bases). This CDR3 has 12 residues. Trimming removed 7 bases at V and 11 bases at J, with 17 bases between. The CDR3 loop is CASNNLGHQAFF. In DNA, the CDR3 is TGTGCCAGCAACAACCTAGGACATCAGGCTTTCTTT.

The chain carries TRBV7-3 and TRBJ1-1; D is ambiguous. The V and J ends lost 0 bases and 5 bases respectively, with 7 bases between them. Germline lookup yields CDR1 SGHTA and CDR2 FQGTGA. The CDR3 consists of 13 residues. CDR3 DNA: TGTGCCAGCAGCTTAACGCGGGGAACTGAAGCTTTCTTT. Its protein is CASSLTRGTEAFF.

The chain carries TRBV28 and TRBJ2-1; 12 bases match TRBD2. The CDR3 is made up of 16 amino acids. CDR1 is MDHEN, CDR2 SYDVKM, per germline. Germline trimming cut 2 bases from V and 6 bases from J; bases unmatched to any gene: 5. The chain's CDR3 is CASSLPGTSGSNEQFF. The CDR3 bases are TGTGCCAGCAGTTTACCCGGGACTAGCGGGTCCAATGAGCAGTTCTTC.

The gene calls are TRBV18 and TRBJ2-5; 10 bases are a match to TRBD2. The CDR3 extends over 18 amino acids. Trimming cost V 3 bases and J 5 bases; bases outside gene matches: 15. Germline-derived CDR1 and CDR2 are KGHSH and LQKENI. The CDR3 protein is CASSPRSLAGEVRETQYF. In DNA, the CDR3 is TGTGCCAGCTCACCGCGATCTCTAGCGGGAGAGGTCCGGGAGACCCAGTACTTC.

The J gene is TRBJ1-5, the V gene TRBV19; 10 positions match TRBD1. Losses at the gene ends were 6 bases for V and 1 base for J; bases not matched to a gene: 6. CDR1 is LNHDA, CDR2 SQIVND, per germline (reference sequence). The CDR3 spans 16 residues. In DNA, the CDR3 is TGTGCCAGTAGGAACTCGGACAGGGGGAGCAATCAGCCCCAGCATTTT. Translated: CASRNSDRGSNQPQHF.

The V gene is TRBV10-2, the J gene TRBJ2-7; 7 bases map to TRBD2. Unmatched junction bases numbered 13, after V lost 8 bases and J lost 6 bases. Per germline, CDR1 WSHSY and CDR2 SAAADI. The CDR3 length is 14 residues. The CDR3 reads CASRDQAGVGEQYF. CDR3 nucleotide sequence: TGCGCCAGCCGAGACCAGGCGGGAGTAGGCGAGCAGTACTTC.

The V call is TRBV28, the J call TRBJ1-5; D uncertain. V was pared by 1 base and J by 5 bases, with 18 bases between. Germline V gene data show CDR1 as MDHEN and CDR2 as SYDVKM. This CDR3 has 17 residues. The DNA for the CDR3 is TGTGCCAGCAGTTTATATGAGGGTTTTGGGATCCATCAGCCCCAGCATTTT. It yields the protein CASSLYEGFGIHQPQHF.

This chain uses TRBV9 with TRBJ2-1; D is perhaps TRBD1 (6 bases). V was clipped by 3 bases and J by 0 bases, with 16 bases between them. This CDR3 spans 17 amino acids. Per the germline V gene, CDR1 is SGDLS and CDR2 is YYNGEE. DNA of the CDR3: TGTGCCAGCAGCGAATCCCTTAGGGGGAGCTCCTACAATGAGCAGTTCTTC. Its protein product is CASSESLRGSSYNEQFF.